These 26 T cell receptor beta chains came from one sample sequenced in a study of CD8+CD57+ T cells in acquired aplastic anemia. TCR beta VDJ and CDR3 were profiled, and genomic DNA was the template. MiXCR, run by TCRdb on the reads, gives a single entry per CDR3 protein. The data contain 160,000 or so distinct CDR3 sequences, 40% to 55% of them singletons. CD8+CD57+ cell expansion had been shown by flow cytometry in patients chosen for sequencing. The sequenced sample consisted of sorted CD4+, CD8+, or CD8+CD57+ T cells (not recorded which) from PBMCs. The receptors come from a human donor with aplastic anemia.

This clonotype was recorded at least ten times. V and J are TRBV6-1 and TRBJ2-3; the match to TRBD2 covers 8 bases. CDR1 is MNHNS, CDR2 SASEGT, per germline. This CDR3 region has 16 residues. Unmatched junction bases numbered 9, after V lost 6 bases and J lost 1 base. CDR3 DNA: TGTGCCAGCAGCCGCTTAACTAGCGGAGGCACAGATACGCAGTATTTT. Its translation: CASSRLTSGGTDTQYF.

The rearrangement uses TRBV29-1 and TRBJ1-4; TRBD1 agrees at 12 bases. Germline lookup yields CDR1 SQVTM and CDR2 ANQGSEA. Losses at the gene ends were 6 bases for V and 4 bases for J; bases not matched to a gene: 3. The CDR3 contains 14 residues. The CDR3 loop reads CSVGQGAGNEKLFF. DNA for the CDR3: TGCAGCGTGGGACAGGGGGCAGGTAATGAAAAACTGTTTTTT.

The chain employs TRBV19 and TRBJ1-5; 8 nucleotides line up with TRBD1. V shed 3 bases, J shed 1 base, and the junction held 20 bases outside the gene matches. The CDR3 totals 21 residues. Germline V CDR1 and CDR2: LNHDA, SQIVND (reference sequence). The CDR3 spells CASSIRPTGVSRTISNQPQHF. Here the CDR3 DNA reads TGTGCCAGTAGTATCCGCCCGACAGGGGTCTCCCGAACTATCAGCAATCAGCCCCAGCATTTT.

The chain employs TRBV19 and TRBJ1-2, with D unresolved. V lost 8 bases, J lost 4 bases, and 11 bases lay in between. CDR3 size: 12 residues. Germline V gives CDR1 LNHDA, CDR2 SQIVND (reference sequence). The CDR3 spells CASLKTGYGYTF. In nucleotides, the CDR3 is TGTGCCAGTCTAAAAACGGGCTATGGCTACACCTTC.

For this clonotype: This may be a read error: a much more frequent sequence differs by one nucleotide. The V gene is TRBV20-1, the J gene TRBJ1-2; 9 nucleotides match TRBD1. Germline CDR1 DFQATT, CDR2 SNEGSKA (reference sequence). CDR3 size: 15 residues. J gave up 0 bases and V 8 bases, and 10 bases lay outside the gene matches. The DNA for the CDR3 is TGCAGTACTCCCGGAGACAGGGGGTCTAACTATGGCTACACCTTC. Its protein is CSTPGDRGSNYGYTF.

The chain is built from TRBV20-1 and TRBJ2-7; 13 bases match TRBD2. V lost 0 bases to trimming and J lost 6 bases; unmatched junction nucleotides: 5. This CDR3 spans 15 amino acids. Germline loops: CDR1 DFQATT, CDR2 SNEGSKA (reference sequence). The CDR3 loop reads CSARDPLAGGSEQYF. CDR3 nucleotides: TGCAGTGCTAGAGATCCACTAGCGGGAGGGAGCGAGCAGTACTTC.

V is TRBV20-1 and J is TRBJ1-2; D not resolved. The V end was cut by 0 bases, the J end by 4 bases, with 9 bases between. Germline V gene lookup returns CDR1 DFQATT and CDR2 SNEGSKA (reference sequence). This CDR3 region has 13 residues. The CDR3 region has the DNA TGCAGTGCTAGAGATCGGTTTGGCTATGGCTACACCTTC. Translating it yields CSARDRFGYGYTF.

Turning to this clonotype: A read error is possible here, since a much larger clone lies one base away. The conserved final phenylalanine or tryptophan is absent from the CDR3, which likely points to a read error. V gene TRBV6-4 combines with J gene TRBJ2-1, with D tentatively TRBD1 (5 bases). The CDR3 covers 15 residues. The germline V gene encodes CDR1 MRHNA and CDR2 SNTAGT. With 2 bases removed from V and 0 bases from J, the gap between germline ends came to 8 bases. The CDR3 sequence: CASSDTDSSYNEQFL. DNA of the CDR3: TGTGCCAGCAGTGACACCGACAGCTCCTACAATGAGCAGTTCCTC.

This clonotype was detected many times. The rearrangement joins TRBV5-4 to TRBJ2-1; D unclear. The CDR3 runs to 13 residues. Germline V CDR1 and CDR2: SGHNT, YYREEE (reference sequence). V lost 1 base, J lost 6 bases, and 8 bases lay in between. CDR3 loop: CASSLPSGNEQFF. The CDR3 DNA sequence: TGTGCCAGCAGCTTGCCGAGTGGCAATGAGCAGTTCTTC.

This chain connects TRBV7-2 to TRBJ2-7; D gene ambiguous. This CDR3 is built from 12 residues. Trimming removed 3 bases from V and 4 bases from J, with 7 bases in between. In germline, CDR1 is SGHTA, CDR2 FQGNSA. The CDR3 DNA reads as TGTGCCAGCAGCTTGAAAGCTTACGAGCAGTACTTC. Protein: CASSLKAYEQYF. The full variable domain, with the rest looked up from reference TRBV7-2 and TRBJ2-7, is GAGVSQSPSNKVTEKGKDVELRCDPISGHTALYWYRQSLGQGLEFLIYFQGNSAPDKSGLPSDRFSAERTGGSVSTLTIQRTQQEDSAVYLCASSLKAYEQYFGPGTRLTVT.

For this clonotype: This may arise from a read error, as a much more abundant clone is one base away. The chain recombines TRBV6-1 with TRBJ2-5, with TRBD1 matching over 10 bases. Germline-derived CDR1 and CDR2 are MNHNS and SASEGT. The CDR3 totals 15 residues. The CDR3 loop reads CVSRATGGYGETQYF. DNA of the CDR3: TGTGTCAGCAGAGCGACAGGGGGCTACGGGGAGACCCAGTACTTC.

This clonotype was found many times. A junction boundary mismatches the germline segment, possibly from a read error. The CDR3 coding sequence is TGTGCTAGCAGCTCGGCAGGGCAAGAGACCCAGTACTTC. Protein product: CASSSAGQETQYF. J is TRBJ2-5 and V is TRBV7-7, with D perhaps matching TRBD1 (5 bases). This CDR3 spans 13 amino acids. Looked up from germline, CDR1 is SSHAT and CDR2 is FNYEAQ (reference sequence).

The chain recombines TRBV5-1 with TRBJ1-1; TRBD1 aligns across 7 bases. The CDR3 spans 16 residues. V shed 4 bases, J shed 5 bases, and the junction held 14 bases outside the gene matches. In germline, CDR1 is SGHRS, CDR2 YFSETQ. CDR3 in DNA: TGCGCCAGCAGCCAGAACGGAGGGACAGCAGTGACTGAAGCTTTCTTT. Protein: CASSQNGGTAVTEAFF. Drawing the rest from reference TRBV5-1 and TRBJ1-1, the complete variable domain is KAGVTQTPRYLIKTRGQQVTLSCSPISGHRSVSWYQQTPGQGLQFLFEYFSETQRNKGNFPGRFSGRQFSNSRSEMNVSTLELGDSALYLCASSQNGGTAVTEAFFGQGTRLTVV.

This clonotype was detected ten times or more. V is TRBV5-1 and J is TRBJ1-2; TRBD1 might be the D (5 bases). Germline V gene lookup returns CDR1 SGHRS and CDR2 YFSETQ. The CDR3 extends over 15 amino acids. V shed 2 bases and J shed 8 bases, with 19 bases lying between them. The CDR3 nucleotides read TGCGCCAGCAGCTTTTGGGGGAGCAGGGAAGGCGGCTACACCTTC. It codes for CASSFWGSREGGYTF.

CDR3 protein: CASSSGGRNEKLFF. CDR3 bases: TGTGCCAGCAGTTCCGGGGGGCGGAATGAAAAACTGTTTTTT. V is TRBV13 and J is TRBJ1-4, with D perhaps TRBD1 (6 bases). CDR1 is PRHDT, CDR2 FYEKMQ, per germline (reference sequence). The CDR3 loop spans 14 amino acids. V was shortened by 6 bases and J by 5 bases, with 13 bases between the two germline ends.

Remarks on this clonotype: A much larger clone sits a single nucleotide away, making a read error possible. The gene calls are TRBV10-3 and TRBJ1-1; D uncertain. Looked up from germline, CDR1 is ENHRY and CDR2 is SYGVKD. There are 13 residues in the CDR3. The V gene lost 10 bases and the J gene lost 5 bases, with 17 bases spanning the gap. CDR3 in amino acids: CASFIVPETEAFF. CDR3 nucleotides: TGTGCCAGCTTTATAGTCCCGGAGACTGAAGCTTTCTTT.

As to this clonotype: This may arise from a read error, as a much more abundant clone is one base away. CDR3 coding DNA: TGTGCCAGTAGTCCGGCCCCGGGACTAGCGGGAGTGGGCGGGGGGCTGTTTTTT. This codes for CASSPAPGLAGVGGGLFF. This chain joins TRBV19 and TRBJ2-2; 14 bases are a match to TRBD2. Germline V gene data show CDR1 as LNHDA and CDR2 as SQIVND (reference sequence). The CDR3 totals 18 residues.

There are a few counts of this clonotype. The junction and the germline gene differ at one end; a read error may be behind it. The rearrangement joins TRBV2 to TRBJ1-2; D is unresolved. The CDR3 sequence is 15 residues long. Germline loops: CDR1 SNHLY, CDR2 FYNNEI. The CDR3 protein is CAISESSGVRYGYTF. In nucleotides, the CDR3 is TGTGCCATCAGTGAGTCGTCGGGCGTCCGCTATGGCTACACCTTC.

This clonotype was detected only once. The chain recombines TRBV7-3 with TRBJ2-1, with D unresolved. This CDR3 is built from 11 residues. Trimming shortened V by 2 bases and J by 10 bases, and 6 bases separated the two germline ends. The germline V gene has CDR1 SGHTA and CDR2 FQGTGA. CDR3 in amino acids: CASSLAEEQFF. The CDR3 coding sequence is TGTGCCAGCAGCTTAGCTGAAGAGCAGTTCTTC.

This clonotype was observed at least ten times. This sequence joins TRBV4-2 and TRBJ1-4; tentative D call: TRBD1 (6 bases). The CDR3 runs to 15 residues. Between the trimmed V and J ends, which lost 1 base and 5 bases, there was a span of 11 bases. The V gene's germline CDR1 is LGHNA and CDR2 YNFKEQ. CDR3 nucleotides: TGTGCCAGCAGCCAAGCCCCCCAGGGGAATGAAAAACTGTTTTTT. It encodes CASSQAPQGNEKLFF.

This clonotype was detected many times. The gene calls are TRBV20-1 and TRBJ2-5; 8 bases match TRBD1. Germline V gene lookup returns CDR1 DFQATT and CDR2 SNEGSKA (reference sequence). The CDR3 consists of 13 residues. The V segment lost 4 bases and the J segment 5 bases; nucleotides outside the gene matches: 6. Here the CDR3 reads CSATPGGMETQYF. Written as DNA, the CDR3 is TGCAGTGCTACACCAGGGGGCATGGAGACCCAGTACTTC.

V is TRBV10-3 and J is TRBJ2-3, with 8 bases that match TRBD2. V was pared by 10 bases and J by 2 bases, with 5 bases of the junction left unmatched. The germline gives CDR1 ENHRY, CDR2 SYGVKD. The CDR3 runs to 13 residues. DNA for the CDR3: TGTGCCACCTTAGCGGGAACCACAGATACGCAGTATTTT. Amino acids: CATLAGTTDTQYF.

The CDR3 spells CASRGTGGYTEAFF. The DNA for the CDR3 is TGTGCCAGCAGGGGTACAGGGGGTTACACTGAAGCTTTCTTT. The rearrangement uses TRBV2 and TRBJ1-1; 8 bases are a match to TRBD1. The CDR3 runs 14 residues. Germline lookup yields CDR1 SNHLY and CDR2 FYNNEI. The V gene end was trimmed by 6 bases and the J gene end by 3 bases; junction bases not matched to a gene: 6.

The sample holds many counts of this clonotype. Its ends do not fully match the called genes, so a read error is possible. The V and J genes are TRBV4-2 and TRBJ2-3, with 10 bases that match TRBD2. Germline V CDR1 and CDR2: LGHNA, YNFKEQ. This CDR3 has 19 amino acids. CDR3 residues: CASSPRDRPRTSGTNTQYF. In nucleotides, the CDR3 is TGTGCCAGCAGCCCAAGGGACAGGCCCCGGACTAGCGGCACAAATACGCAGTATTTT.

The genes are TRBV29-1 and TRBJ2-5; TRBD1 might be the D (6 bases). The CDR3 runs 13 residues. V was trimmed by 6 bases and J by 5 bases, leaving 16 bases between them. The V gene's germline CDR1 is SQVTM and CDR2 ANQGSEA. This chain's CDR3 is CSVSPGVRETQYF. In DNA form, the CDR3 reads TGCAGCGTGAGTCCAGGGGTTAGGGAGACCCAGTACTTC.

This clonotype was seen at least ten times. The chain is built from TRBV7-2 and TRBJ1-1; 7 positions match TRBD1. The V gene's germline CDR1 is SGHTA and CDR2 FQGNSA. This CDR3 spans 13 amino acids. Losses at the gene ends were 5 bases for V and 4 bases for J; bases not matched to a gene: 4. The chain's CDR3 is CASSQAGGTEAFF. The CDR3 bases are TGTGCCAGCAGCCAAGCAGGGGGCACTGAAGCTTTCTTT. The variable domain in full, with the rest retrieved from reference TRBV7-2 and TRBJ1-1, is GAGVSQSPSNKVTEKGKDVELRCDPISGHTALYWYRQSLGQGLEFLIYFQGNSAPDKSGLPSDRFSAERTGGSVSTLTIQRTQQEDSAVYLCASSQAGGTEAFFGQGTRLTVV.